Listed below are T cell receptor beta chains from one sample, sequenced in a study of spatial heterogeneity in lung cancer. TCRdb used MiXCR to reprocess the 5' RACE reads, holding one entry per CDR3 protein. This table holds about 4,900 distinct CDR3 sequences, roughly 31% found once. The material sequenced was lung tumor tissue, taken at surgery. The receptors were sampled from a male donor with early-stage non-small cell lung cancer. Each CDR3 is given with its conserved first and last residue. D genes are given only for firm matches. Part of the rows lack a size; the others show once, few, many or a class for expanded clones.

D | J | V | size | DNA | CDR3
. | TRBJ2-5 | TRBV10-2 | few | TGCGCCAGCAGCGTTCCGTTTGGGGGCCAGTACTTC | CASSVPFGGQYF
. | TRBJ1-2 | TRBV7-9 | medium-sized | TGTGCCAGCAGCTTAGGACAGCCAGAAGCTAACTATGGCTACACCTTC | CASSLGQPEANYGYTF
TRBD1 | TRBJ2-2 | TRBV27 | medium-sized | TGTGCCTCCTCCCTGGGACAGGGGGCTTCCGGGGAGCTGTTTTTT | CASSLGQGASGELFF
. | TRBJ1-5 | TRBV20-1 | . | TGCAGTGCTAGAGATCGGGGGGCTGGGCGAGTAAGGCCCCAGCATTTT | CSARDRGAGRVRPQHF
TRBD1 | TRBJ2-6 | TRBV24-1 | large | TGTGCCACCAGTGCTTTTCCGGGACAGTCCTCTGGGGCCAACGTCCTGACTTTC | CATSAFPGQSSGANVLTF
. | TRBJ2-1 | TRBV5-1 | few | TGCGCCAGCAGCTTGGCCCTAGGACTCTACAATGAGCAGTTCTTC | CASSLALGLYNEQFF
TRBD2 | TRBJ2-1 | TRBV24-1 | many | TGTGCCACCAGTGACTCCGGACTAGCGGGGAGCAGATCCTACAATGAGCAGTTCTTC | CATSDSGLAGSRSYNEQFF
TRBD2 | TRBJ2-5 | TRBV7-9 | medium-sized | TGTGCCAGCAGCCGTGGACTAGCTAAGACCCAGTACTTC | CASSRGLAKTQYF
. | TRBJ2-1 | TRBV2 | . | TGTGCCAGCAGTGAGTCTCCGAGCTCCTACAATGAACAGTTCTTC | CASSESPSSYNEQFF
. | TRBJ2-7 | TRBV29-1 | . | TGCAGCGCCCGGACAGGGACTATCGACGAGCAGTACTTC | CSARTGTIDEQYF
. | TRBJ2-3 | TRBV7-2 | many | TGTGCCAGCAGCTCCTGGGTCCGTGAGGGAAGCACAGATACGCAGTATTTT | CASSSWVREGSTDTQYF
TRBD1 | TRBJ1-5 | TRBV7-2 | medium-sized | TGTGCCAGCAGCTTAACAGGGGGGCCAGGTCAGCCCCAGCATTTT | CASSLTGGPGQPQHF
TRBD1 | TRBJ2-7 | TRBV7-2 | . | TGTGCCAGCAGCCCCCCCGGGACAGGGCTTCTCTACGAGCAGTACTTC | CASSPPGTGLLYEQYF
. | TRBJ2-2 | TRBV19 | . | TGTGCCAGTATTGAGAATGGAGCTCCCACCGGGGAGCTGTTTTTT | CASIENGAPTGELFF
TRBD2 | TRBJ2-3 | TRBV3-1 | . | TGTGCCAGCAGCCCGGGACTAGCGGGGGGAGATACGCAGTATTTT | CASSPGLAGGDTQYF
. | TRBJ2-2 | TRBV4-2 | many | TGTGCCAGCAGCCAAGGGGGCGGGGGCCGGGAGCTGTTTTTT | CASSQGGGGRELFF
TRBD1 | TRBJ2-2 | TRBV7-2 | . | TGTGCCAGCAGCCCAGGGGGCCCTCGCGAGCTGTTTTTT | CASSPGGPRELFF
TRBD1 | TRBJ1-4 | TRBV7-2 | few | TGTGCCAGCAGCTCGACAGGGGGCAGTGAAAAACTGTTTTTT | CASSSTGGSEKLFF
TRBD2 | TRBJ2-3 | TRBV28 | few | TGTGCCAGCAGCAAAGGACTAGCGGGAGGGGAAGATACGCAGTATTTT | CASSKGLAGGEDTQYF
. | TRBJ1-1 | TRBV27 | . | TGTGCCAGCAGTTTGCAGGCCATGAACACTGAAGCTTTCTTT | CASSLQAMNTEAFF
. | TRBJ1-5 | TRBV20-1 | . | TGCAGTGCTAGGACGGCCAGCAATCAGCCCCAGCATTTT | CSARTASNQPQHF
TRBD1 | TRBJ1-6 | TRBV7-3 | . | TGTGCCAGCAGCTTAGGGACAGATAATTCACCCCTCCACTTT | CASSLGTDNSPLHF
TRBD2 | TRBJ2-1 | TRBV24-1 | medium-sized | TGTGCCACCAGTGACCGGACTAGCGGTGAGCAGTTCTTC | CATSDRTSGEQFF
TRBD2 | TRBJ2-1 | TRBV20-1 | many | TGCAGTGCGATTCCGGGACTAGCGGACTCCTACAATGAGCAGTTCTTC | CSAIPGLADSYNEQFF
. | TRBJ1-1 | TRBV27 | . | TGTGCCAGCAGTTATAGGGACACTGAAGCTTTCTTT | CASSYRDTEAFF
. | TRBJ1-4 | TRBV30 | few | TGTGCCTGGAGTGTCGGGAAGGACCGTAATGAAAAACTGTTTTTT | CAWSVGKDRNEKLFF
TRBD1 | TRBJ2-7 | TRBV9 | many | TGTGCCAGCAGCGTAGGCCGAAGACAGGGGGCCGAGCAGTACTTC | CASSVGRRQGAEQYF
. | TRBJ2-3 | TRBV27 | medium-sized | TGTGCCAGCAGTTTCTTCGGGGGTGGCACAGATACGCAGTATTTT | CASSFFGGGTDTQYF
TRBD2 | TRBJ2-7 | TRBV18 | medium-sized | TGTGCCAGCTCACCTGCTTTAGGACGGGGGGTACCCTACGAGCAGTACTTC | CASSPALGRGVPYEQYF
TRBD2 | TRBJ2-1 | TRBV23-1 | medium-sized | TGCGCCAGCAGTCAACTCACTAGCGGACAGTCGAATGAGCAGTTCTTC | CASSQLTSGQSNEQFF
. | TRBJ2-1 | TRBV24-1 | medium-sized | TGTGCCACCAGTGGTCCCTCCCGGGCCGCGAGGTATGAGCAGTTCTTC | CATSGPSRAARYEQFF
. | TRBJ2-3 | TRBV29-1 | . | TGCAGCGTTGCAACTAGCTCCCTTTGGGATACGCAGTATTTT | CSVATSSLWDTQYF
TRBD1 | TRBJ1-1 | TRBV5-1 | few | TGCGCCAGCGGCGGACAGGGGGCAGGGAACACTGAAGCTTTCTTT | CASGGQGAGNTEAFF
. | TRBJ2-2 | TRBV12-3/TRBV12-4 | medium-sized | TGTGCCAGCAGTTTGGAGGGTTCGGTCACCGGGGAGCTGTTTTTT | CASSLEGSVTGELFF
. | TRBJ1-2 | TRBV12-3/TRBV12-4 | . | TGTGCCAGCAGTTTAACGGGGATCCCTGGCTACACCTTC | CASSLTGIPGYTF
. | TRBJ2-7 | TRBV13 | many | TGTGCCAGCAGCTTAGGCGGAATTTCCTACGAGCAGTACTTC | CASSLGGISYEQYF
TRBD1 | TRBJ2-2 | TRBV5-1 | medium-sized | TGCGCCAGCAGCTTACGACAGGGGGACACCGGGGAGCTGTTTTTT | CASSLRQGDTGELFF
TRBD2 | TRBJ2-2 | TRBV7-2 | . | TGTGCCAGCAGCCGGGGGGTTCGACCTAACACCGGGGAGCTGTTTTTT | CASSRGVRPNTGELFF
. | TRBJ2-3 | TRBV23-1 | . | TGCGCCAGCAGTCAATCTCCGGACAGAGACACAGATACGCAGTATTTT | CASSQSPDRDTDTQYF
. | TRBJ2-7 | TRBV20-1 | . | TGCAGTGCTGACAGTGGGAGCTACGAGCAGTACTTC | CSADSGSYEQYF
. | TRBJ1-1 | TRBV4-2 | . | TGTGCCAGCAGCCAAGACAGCTTTGAAGCTTTCTTT | CASSQDSFEAFF
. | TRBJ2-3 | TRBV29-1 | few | TGCAGCGTTGTAGGGGATAGCACAGATACGCAGTATTTT | CSVVGDSTDTQYF
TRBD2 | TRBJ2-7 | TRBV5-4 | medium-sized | TGTGCCAGCAGCTTGGTCACGGCTAGCGGCGTCTACGAGCAGTACTTC | CASSLVTASGVYEQYF
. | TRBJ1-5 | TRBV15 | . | TGTGCCACGAGACCGGTGGAGGGGAGTCAGCCCCAGCATTTT | CATRPVEGSQPQHF
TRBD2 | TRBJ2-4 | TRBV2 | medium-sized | TGTGCCAGCGGACCGGGACTAGCGGGCCAAAACATTCAGTACTTC | CASGPGLAGQNIQYF
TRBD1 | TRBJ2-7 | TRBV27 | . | TGTGCCAGCAGTTTATCTCGGACAGGGAGTTACGAGCAGTACTTC | CASSLSRTGSYEQYF
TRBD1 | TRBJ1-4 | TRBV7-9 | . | TGTGCCAGTCAGGGGGGTGAAAAACTGTTTTTT | CASQGGEKLFF
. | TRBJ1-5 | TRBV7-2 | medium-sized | TGTGCCAGCAGCTCGAACAATCAGCCCCAGCATTTT | CASSSNNQPQHF
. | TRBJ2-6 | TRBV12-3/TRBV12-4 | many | TGTGCCAGCAGCCACCGTGGGGCCAACGTCCTGACTTTC | CASSHRGANVLTF
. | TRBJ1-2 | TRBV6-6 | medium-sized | TGTGCCAGCAGTTACTCGATAGACAGCGTAAATGGCTACACCTTC | CASSYSIDSVNGYTF
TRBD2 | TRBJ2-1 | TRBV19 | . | TGTGCCAGTAGTACCAGCGGGAGTTCAAATGAGCAGTTCTTC | CASSTSGSSNEQFF
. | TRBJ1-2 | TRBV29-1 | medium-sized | TGCAGCGTTGAAGGGACTGAGAATGGCTACACCTTC | CSVEGTENGYTF
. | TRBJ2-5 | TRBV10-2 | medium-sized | TGCGCCAGCAGTGAGGAGGGAGGCCGCAAAGAGACCCAGTACTTC | CASSEEGGRKETQYF